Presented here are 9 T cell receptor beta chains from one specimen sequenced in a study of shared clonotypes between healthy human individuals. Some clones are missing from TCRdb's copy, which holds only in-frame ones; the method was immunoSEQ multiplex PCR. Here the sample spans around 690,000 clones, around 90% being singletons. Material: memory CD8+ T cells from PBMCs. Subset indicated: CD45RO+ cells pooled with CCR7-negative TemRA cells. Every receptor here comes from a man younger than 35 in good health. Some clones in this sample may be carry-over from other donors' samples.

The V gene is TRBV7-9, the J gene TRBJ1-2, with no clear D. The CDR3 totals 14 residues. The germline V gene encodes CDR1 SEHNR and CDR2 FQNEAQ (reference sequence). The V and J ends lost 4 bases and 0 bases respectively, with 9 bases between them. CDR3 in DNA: TGTGCCAGCAGCTCTCCGGGTTCTAACTATGGCTACACCTTC. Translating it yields CASSSPGSNYGYTF.

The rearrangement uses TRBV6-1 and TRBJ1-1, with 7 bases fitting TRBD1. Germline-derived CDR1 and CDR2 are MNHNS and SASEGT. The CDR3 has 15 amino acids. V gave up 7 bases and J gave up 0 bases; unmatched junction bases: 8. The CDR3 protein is CASTWDRTLNTEAFF. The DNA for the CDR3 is TGTGCCAGCACCTGGGACAGAACATTGAACACTGAAGCTTTCTTT.

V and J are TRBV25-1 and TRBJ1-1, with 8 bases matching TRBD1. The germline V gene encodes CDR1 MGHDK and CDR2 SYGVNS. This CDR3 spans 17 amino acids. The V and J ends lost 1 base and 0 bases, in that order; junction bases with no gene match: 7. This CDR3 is CASSEFSVRGLNTEAFF. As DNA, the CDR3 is TGTGCCAGCAGTGAATTTTCTGTCAGGGGGCTGAACACTGAAGCTTTCTTT.

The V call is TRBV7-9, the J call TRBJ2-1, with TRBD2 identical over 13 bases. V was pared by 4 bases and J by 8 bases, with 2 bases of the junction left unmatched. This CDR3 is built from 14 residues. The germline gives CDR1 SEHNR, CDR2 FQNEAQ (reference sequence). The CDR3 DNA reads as TGTGCCAGCAGCTCAGGACTAGCGGGAGATGAGCAGTTCTTC. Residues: CASSSGLAGDEQFF.

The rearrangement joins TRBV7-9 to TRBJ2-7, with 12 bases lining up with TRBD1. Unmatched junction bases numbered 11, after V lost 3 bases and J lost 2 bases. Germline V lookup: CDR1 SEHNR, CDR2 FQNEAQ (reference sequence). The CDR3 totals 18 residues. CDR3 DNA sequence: TGTGCCAGCAGCTTTCCATACCGGGACAGGGGGCGACCCTACGAGCAGTACTTC. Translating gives CASSFPYRDRGRPYEQYF.

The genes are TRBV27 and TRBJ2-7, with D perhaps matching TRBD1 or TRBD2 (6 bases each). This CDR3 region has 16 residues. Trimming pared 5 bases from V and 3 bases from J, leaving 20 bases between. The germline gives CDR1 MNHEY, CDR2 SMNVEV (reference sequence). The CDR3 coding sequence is TGTGCCAGCAGTCCGAGGGGGGCTCAAACCCTCTACGAGCAGTACTTC. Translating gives CASSPRGAQTLYEQYF.

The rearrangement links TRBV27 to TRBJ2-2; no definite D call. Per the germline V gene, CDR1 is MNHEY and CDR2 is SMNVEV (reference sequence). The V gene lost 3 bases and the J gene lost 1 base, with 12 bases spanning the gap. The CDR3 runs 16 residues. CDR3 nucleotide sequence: TGTGCCAGCAGTTTCGGTTCCGGGCTGAACACCGGGGAGCTGTTTTTT. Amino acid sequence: CASSFGSGLNTGELFF.

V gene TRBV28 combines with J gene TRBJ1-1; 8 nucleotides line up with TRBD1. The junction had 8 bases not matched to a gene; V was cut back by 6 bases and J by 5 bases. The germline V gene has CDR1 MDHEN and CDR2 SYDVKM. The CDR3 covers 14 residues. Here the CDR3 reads CASSTDRGGTEAFF. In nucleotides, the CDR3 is TGTGCCAGCAGCACCGACAGGGGAGGAACTGAAGCTTTCTTT.

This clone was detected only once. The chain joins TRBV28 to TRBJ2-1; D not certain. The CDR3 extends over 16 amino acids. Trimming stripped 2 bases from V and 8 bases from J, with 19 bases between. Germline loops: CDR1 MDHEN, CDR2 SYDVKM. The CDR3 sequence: CASSLNSAGPPHEQFF. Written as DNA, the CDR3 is TGTGCCAGCAGTTTAAATTCCGCAGGACCTCCTCATGAGCAGTTCTTC.